A selection of T cell receptor beta chains follows, all from one sample in a study of blood T cell repertoires in COVID-19. The protocol was immunoSEQ multiplex PCR, while the TCRdb copy is restricted to in-frame clones and leaves out a portion. The sample has 150,000 to 200,000 clones, approximately 86% seen once; the top ten hold 8% to 10%. The specimen was peripheral blood. The receptors were sampled from a man in his fifties or sixties with acute or convalescent COVID-19. CDR3s include the opening cysteine and the closing phenylalanine or tryptophan. The order of the fields is V gene, CDR3 protein.

v_call: TRBV2; cdr3_aa: CASRVPTGQSWGYTF
v_call: TRBV25-1; cdr3_aa: CASSDIGVVGNTIYF
v_call: TRBV28; cdr3_aa: CASSLGLAGGLDTQYF
v_call: TRBV3-1/TRBV3-2; cdr3_aa: CASSPSADTQYF
v_call: TRBV7-8; cdr3_aa: CASSLVPNRLSTDTQYF
v_call: TRBV7-2; cdr3_aa: CASSLVSGSHGELFF
v_call: TRBV6-1; cdr3_aa: CASSERADREKLFF
v_call: TRBV5-1; cdr3_aa: CASSQTSGGLQETQYF
v_call: TRBV2; cdr3_aa: CASSDRGPTEAFF
v_call: TRBV7-9; cdr3_aa: CASSRLDAEQFF
v_call: TRBV27; cdr3_aa: CASSSLGQGRPGELFF
v_call: TRBV4-1; cdr3_aa: CASSQERAGESSPLHF
v_call: TRBV28; cdr3_aa: CASSPTPGGSQPQHF
v_call: TRBV7-7; cdr3_aa: CASSPQVANTGELFF
v_call: TRBV9; cdr3_aa: CASSPSQGVYGYTF
v_call: TRBV4-1; cdr3_aa: CASSQDPAASYGYTF
v_call: TRBV28; cdr3_aa: CASSFSATDTQYF
v_call: TRBV7-9; cdr3_aa: CASSLALAGTGETQYF
v_call: TRBV7-3; cdr3_aa: CASSLNSGGRGYNEQFF
v_call: TRBV28; cdr3_aa: CASSSTSGATYEQYF